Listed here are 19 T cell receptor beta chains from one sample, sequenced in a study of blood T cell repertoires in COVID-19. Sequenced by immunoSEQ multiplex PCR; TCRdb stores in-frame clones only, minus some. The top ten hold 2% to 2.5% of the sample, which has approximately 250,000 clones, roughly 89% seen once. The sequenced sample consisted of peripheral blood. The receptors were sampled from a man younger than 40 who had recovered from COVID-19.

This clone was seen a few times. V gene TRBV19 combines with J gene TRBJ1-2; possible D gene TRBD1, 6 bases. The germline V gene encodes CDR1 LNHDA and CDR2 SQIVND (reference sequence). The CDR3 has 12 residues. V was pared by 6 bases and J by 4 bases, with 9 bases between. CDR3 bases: TGTGCCAGTAGCCCGGACAGCTATGGCTACACCTTC. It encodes CASSPDSYGYTF.

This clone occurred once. CDR3 DNA sequence: TGTGCCAGCAGCCAAGATTTAGGGGTAAGCAATCAGCCCCAGCATTTT. It codes for CASSQDLGVSNQPQHF. The chain links TRBV3-1 (or the pseudogene TRBV3-2) to TRBJ1-5, with a possible D match to TRBD1 (5 bases). CDR1 LGHDT and CDR2 YNNKEL come from the germline V gene (reference sequence). The V end was cut by 0 bases, the J end by 1 base, with 10 bases between. This CDR3 contains 16 residues.

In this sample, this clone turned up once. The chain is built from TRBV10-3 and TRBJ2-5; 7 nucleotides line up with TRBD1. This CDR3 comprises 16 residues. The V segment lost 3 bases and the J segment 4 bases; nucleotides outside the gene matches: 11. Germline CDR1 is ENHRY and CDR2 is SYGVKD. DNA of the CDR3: TGTGCCATCAGTGAAATCGGGCAGGGGGAAGGAGAGACCCAGTACTTC. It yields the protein CAISEIGQGEGETQYF.

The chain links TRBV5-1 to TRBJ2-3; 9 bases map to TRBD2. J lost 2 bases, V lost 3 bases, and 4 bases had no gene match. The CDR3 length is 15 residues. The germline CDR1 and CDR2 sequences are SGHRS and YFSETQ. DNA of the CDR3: TGCGCCAGCAGCTACCTAGCGGGACACACAGATACGCAGTATTTT. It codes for CASSYLAGHTDTQYF.

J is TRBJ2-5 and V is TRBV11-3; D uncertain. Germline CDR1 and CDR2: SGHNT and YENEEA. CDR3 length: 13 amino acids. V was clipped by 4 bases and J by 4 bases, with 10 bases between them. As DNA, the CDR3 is TGTGCCAGCAGCTACGGGTTCGCAGAGACCCAGTACTTC. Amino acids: CASSYGFAETQYF. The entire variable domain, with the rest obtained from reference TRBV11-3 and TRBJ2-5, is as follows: EAGVVQSPRYKIIEKKQPVAFWCNPISGHNTLYWYLQNLGQGPELLIRYENEEAVDDSQLPKDRFSAERLKGVDSTLKIQPAELGDSAVYLCASSYGFAETQYFGPGTRLLVL.

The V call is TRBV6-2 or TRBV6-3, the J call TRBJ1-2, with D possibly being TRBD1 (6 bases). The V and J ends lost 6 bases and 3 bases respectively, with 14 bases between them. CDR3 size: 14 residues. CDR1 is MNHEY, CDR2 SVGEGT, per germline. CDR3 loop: CASSTVGAYYGYTF. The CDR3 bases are TGTGCCAGCAGCACCGTGGGGGCCTACTATGGCTACACCTTC.

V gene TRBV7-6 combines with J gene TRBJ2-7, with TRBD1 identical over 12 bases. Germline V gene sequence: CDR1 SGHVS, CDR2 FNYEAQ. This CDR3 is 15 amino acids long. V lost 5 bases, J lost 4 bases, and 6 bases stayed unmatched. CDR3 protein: CASSVGTGGWYEQYF. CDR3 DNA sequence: TGTGCCAGCAGCGTTGGGACAGGGGGCTGGTACGAGCAGTACTTC.

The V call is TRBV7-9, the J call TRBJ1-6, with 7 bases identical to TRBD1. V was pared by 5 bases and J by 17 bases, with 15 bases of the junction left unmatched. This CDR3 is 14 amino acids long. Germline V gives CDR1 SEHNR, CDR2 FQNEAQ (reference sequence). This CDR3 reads CASSLIRQGARIHF. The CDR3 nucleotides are TGTGCCAGCAGCCTTATACGACAGGGCGCCCGGATCCACTTT.

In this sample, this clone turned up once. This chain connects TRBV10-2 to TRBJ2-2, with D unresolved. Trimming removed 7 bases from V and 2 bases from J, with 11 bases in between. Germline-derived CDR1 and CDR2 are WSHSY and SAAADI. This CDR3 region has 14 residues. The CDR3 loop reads CASTLSRNTGELFF. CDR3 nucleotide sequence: TGCGCCAGCACCCTGAGCCGAAACACCGGGGAGCTGTTTTTT.

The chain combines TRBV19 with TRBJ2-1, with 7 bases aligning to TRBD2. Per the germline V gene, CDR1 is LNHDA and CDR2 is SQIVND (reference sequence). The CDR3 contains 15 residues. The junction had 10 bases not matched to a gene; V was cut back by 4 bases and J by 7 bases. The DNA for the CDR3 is TGTGCCAGTAGTACGTCGGGGGGTTCTGGGAATGAGCAGTTCTTC. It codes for CASSTSGGSGNEQFF.

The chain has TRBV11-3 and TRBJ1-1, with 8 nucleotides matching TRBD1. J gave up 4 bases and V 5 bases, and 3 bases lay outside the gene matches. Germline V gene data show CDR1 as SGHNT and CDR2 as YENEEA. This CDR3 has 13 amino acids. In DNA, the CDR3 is TGTGCCAGCAGCGTAACAGGGGGCACTGAAGCTTTCTTT. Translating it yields CASSVTGGTEAFF.

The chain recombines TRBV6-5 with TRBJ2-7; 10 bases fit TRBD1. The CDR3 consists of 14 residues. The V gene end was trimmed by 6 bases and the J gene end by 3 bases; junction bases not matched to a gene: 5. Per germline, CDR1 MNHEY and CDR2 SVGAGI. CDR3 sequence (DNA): TGTGCCAGCAGCGGGGACAGGGGAAGCTACGAGCAGTACTTC. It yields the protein CASSGDRGSYEQYF.

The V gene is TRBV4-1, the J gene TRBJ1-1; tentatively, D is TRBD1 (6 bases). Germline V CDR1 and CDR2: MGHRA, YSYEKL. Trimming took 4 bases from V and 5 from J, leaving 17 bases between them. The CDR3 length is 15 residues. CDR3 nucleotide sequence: TGCGCCAGCAGCCCCCACGGGGGGCGCGAGACTGAAGCTTTCTTT. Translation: CASSPHGGRETEAFF.

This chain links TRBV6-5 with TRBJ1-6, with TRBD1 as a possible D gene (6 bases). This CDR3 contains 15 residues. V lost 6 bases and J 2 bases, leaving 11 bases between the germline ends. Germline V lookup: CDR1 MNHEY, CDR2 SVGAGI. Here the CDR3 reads CASRGAVTYNSPLHF. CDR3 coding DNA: TGTGCCAGCAGGGGGGCGGTTACCTATAATTCACCCCTCCACTTT.

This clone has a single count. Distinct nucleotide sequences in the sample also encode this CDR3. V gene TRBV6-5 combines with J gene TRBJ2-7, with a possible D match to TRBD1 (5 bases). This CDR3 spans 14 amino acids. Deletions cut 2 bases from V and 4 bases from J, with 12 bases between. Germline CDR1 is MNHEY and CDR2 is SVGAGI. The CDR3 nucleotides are TGTGCCAGCAGTTACGGGCAGGGCGTTTACGAGCAGTACTTC. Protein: CASSYGQGVYEQYF.

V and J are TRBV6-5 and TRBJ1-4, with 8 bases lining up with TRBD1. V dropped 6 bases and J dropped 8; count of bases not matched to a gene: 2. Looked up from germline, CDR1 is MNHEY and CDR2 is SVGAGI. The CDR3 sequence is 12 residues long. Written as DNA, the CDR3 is TGTGCCAGCAGGGACAGGGAGGAAAAACTGTTTTTT. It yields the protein CASRDREEKLFF.

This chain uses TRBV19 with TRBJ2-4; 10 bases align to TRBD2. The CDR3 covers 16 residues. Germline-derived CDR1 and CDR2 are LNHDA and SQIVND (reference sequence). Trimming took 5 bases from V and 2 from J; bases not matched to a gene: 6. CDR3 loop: CASSSGLADSKNIQYF. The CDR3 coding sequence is TGTGCCAGTAGTTCTGGACTAGCGGACTCCAAAAACATTCAGTACTTC.

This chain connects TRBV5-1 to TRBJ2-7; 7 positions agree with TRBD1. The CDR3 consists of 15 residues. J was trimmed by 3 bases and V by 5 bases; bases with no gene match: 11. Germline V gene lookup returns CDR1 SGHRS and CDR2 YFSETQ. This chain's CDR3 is CASSLDRDRVYEQYF. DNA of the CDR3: TGCGCCAGCAGTTTAGACAGGGATAGGGTCTACGAGCAGTACTTC.

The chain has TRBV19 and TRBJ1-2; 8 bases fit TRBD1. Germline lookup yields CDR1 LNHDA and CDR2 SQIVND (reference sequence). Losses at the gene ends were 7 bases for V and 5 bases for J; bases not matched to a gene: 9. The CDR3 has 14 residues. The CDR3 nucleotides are TGTGCCAGTACACCCTCGACAGGGGATTATGGCTACACCTTC. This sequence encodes CASTPSTGDYGYTF.